The source of this T cell receptor (beta chain) is a study of T cell changes during pregnancy in multiple sclerosis. In its sample, this clone was seen once. The CDR3 length is 13 residues. CDR1 is SGHVS and CDR2 is FNYEAQ in the germline V gene. The V end was cut by 5 bases, the J end by 2 bases, with 10 bases between. The protocol was immunoSEQ multiplex PCR, while the TCRdb copy is restricted to in-frame clones and leaves out a portion. The sample shows approximately 88,000 clones, about 93% of them seen only once. The receptor comes from a female donor with multiple sclerosis, enrolled in a pregnancy study. The gene calls are TRBV7-6 and TRBJ2-7; weak D call: TRBD2 (5 bases). Sample: peripheral blood, taken in the third trimester of pregnancy. This CDR3 reads CASSAGVTYEQYF. The CDR3 bases are TGTGCCAGCAGCGCCGGGGTAACCTACGAGCAGTACTTC. Complete variable domain (other parts from reference TRBV7-6 and TRBJ2-7): GAGVSQSPRYKVTKRGQDVALRCDPISGHVSLYWYRQALGQGPEFLTYFNYEAQQDKSGLPNDRFSAERPEGSISTLTIQRTEQRDSAMYRCASSAGVTYEQYFGPGTRLTVT.